This T cell receptor (beta chain) stems from a study of brain metastases from non-small cell lung cancer. Germline lookup yields CDR1 LNHNV and CDR2 YYDKDF (reference sequence). CDR3 length equals 16 residues. With respect to this clone: One end of the junction fails to match germline, which may point to a read error.

Repertoires were generated with immunoSEQ multiplex PCR, while TCRdb's copy carries only in-frame clones and drops some. The data hold roughly 3,800 clones, with 87% observed a single time. Sequencing was performed on primary lung tumor tissue. This receptor was taken from a donor at least 40 years old with non-small cell lung cancer. The chain links TRBV15 to TRBJ2-2, with 11 bases aligning to TRBD1. The CDR3, as DNA: TGTGCCACCCGATCGAGGGACAGGGGGAACACCGGGAAGCTGTTTTTT. Translated, it gives CATRSRDRGNTGKLFF.